The rows below give T cell receptor beta chains drawn from one sample of a study of chemoradiotherapy in HPV16-positive cancers. The table came from immunoSEQ multiplex PCR; TCRdb's copy has only in-frame clones and leaves some out. The sample yields roughly 3,100 clones, around four fifths seen once. This sample comprised tumor tissue, obtained from a patient who underwent chemoradiotherapy. These receptors were collected from a human donor with HPV-associated anogenital cancer. Both conserved end residues are part of each CDR3. A D gene is named only where the DNA matches it firmly. Expanded clones are given a class, and other clones once, few, many or no size at all.

D,V,size,J,DNA,CDR3
-,TRBV28,-,TRBJ2-3,TGTGCCAGCAGTGAACGAAGGAGCACAGATACGCAGTATTTT,CASSERRSTDTQYF
TRBD1,TRBV18,few,TRBJ1-1,TGTGCCAGCTCACCCAGACAGGGCGAAGCTTTCTTT,CASSPRQGEAFF
TRBD1,TRBV9,-,TRBJ1-3,TGTGCCAGCAGCGCGGGCCTATCACAGGGGCTCTCTGGAAACACCATATATTTT,CASSAGLSQGLSGNTIYF
-,TRBV1,-,TRBJ2-1,TGCACCAGCAGCCAAGAGGGACTAGCCCCAAACAATGAGCAGTTCTTC,CTSSQEGLAPNNEQFF
-,TRBV30,-,TRBJ2-3,TGTGCCTGGAGTGACGACCCTGGGCAGGTAGTGAGTACGCAGTATTTT,CAWSDDPGQVVSTQYF
-,TRBV18,-,TRBJ1-5,TGTGCCAGCTCATCGCAGGAGACTTACAGTCCCCAGCATTTT,CASSSQETYSPQHF
-,TRBV11-2,few,TRBJ2-1,TGTGCCAGCAGCTGGGGGCGGGCCAATGAGCAGTTCTTC,CASSWGRANEQFF
-,TRBV19,-,TRBJ1-1,TGTGCCAGTAGTTACCGGACGAACACTGAAGCTTTCTTT,CASSYRTNTEAFF
TRBD2,TRBV7-9,once,TRBJ2-2,TGTGCCAGCAGCTCGACTAGCGGGGGAGGCACCGGGGAGCTGTTTTTT,CASSSTSGGGTGELFF
TRBD2,TRBV2,-,TRBJ2-3,TGTGCCAGCAGTGCCGGGGGGGAGCATTTT,CASSAGGEHF